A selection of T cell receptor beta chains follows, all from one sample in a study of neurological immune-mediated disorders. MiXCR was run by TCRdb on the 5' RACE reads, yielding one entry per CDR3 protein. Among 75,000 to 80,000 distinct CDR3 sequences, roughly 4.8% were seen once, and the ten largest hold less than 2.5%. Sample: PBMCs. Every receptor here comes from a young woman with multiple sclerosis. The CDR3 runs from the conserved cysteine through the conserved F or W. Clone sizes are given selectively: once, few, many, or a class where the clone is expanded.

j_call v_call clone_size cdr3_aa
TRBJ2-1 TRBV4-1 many CASSRDRVNEQFF
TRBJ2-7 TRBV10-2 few CASSESQLAYAYEQYF
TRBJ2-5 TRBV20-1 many CSATIPGLAGREETQYF
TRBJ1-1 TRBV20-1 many CSARERTLGAEAFF
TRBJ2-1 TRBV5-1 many CASSFAGGPHNEQFF
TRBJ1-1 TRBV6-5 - CASTLRRGLGAEAFF
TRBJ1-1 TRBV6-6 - CASKGSGEVTEAFF
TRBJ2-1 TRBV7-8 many CASSPQGLALGEQFF
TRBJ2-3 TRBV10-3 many CAISEGGTDTQYF
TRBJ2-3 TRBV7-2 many CASSLTPLLAGGTDTQYF
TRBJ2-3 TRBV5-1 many CASSPGSPYTDTQYF
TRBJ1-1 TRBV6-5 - CASSYSILNTEAFF
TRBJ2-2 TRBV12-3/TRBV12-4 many CASKGTTAGYTGELFF
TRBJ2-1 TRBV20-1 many CSASRQSYNEQFF
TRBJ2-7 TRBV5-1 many CASSSGGTTPSYEQYF
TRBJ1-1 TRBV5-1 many CASSFGDPMNTEAFF
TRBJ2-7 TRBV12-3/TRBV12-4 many CASSFEEGFYEQYF
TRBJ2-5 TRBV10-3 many CAISDPGTGGETQYF
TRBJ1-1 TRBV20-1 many CSAIRTAEEAFF
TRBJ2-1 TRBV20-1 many CSARTSGSPWSSYNEQFF